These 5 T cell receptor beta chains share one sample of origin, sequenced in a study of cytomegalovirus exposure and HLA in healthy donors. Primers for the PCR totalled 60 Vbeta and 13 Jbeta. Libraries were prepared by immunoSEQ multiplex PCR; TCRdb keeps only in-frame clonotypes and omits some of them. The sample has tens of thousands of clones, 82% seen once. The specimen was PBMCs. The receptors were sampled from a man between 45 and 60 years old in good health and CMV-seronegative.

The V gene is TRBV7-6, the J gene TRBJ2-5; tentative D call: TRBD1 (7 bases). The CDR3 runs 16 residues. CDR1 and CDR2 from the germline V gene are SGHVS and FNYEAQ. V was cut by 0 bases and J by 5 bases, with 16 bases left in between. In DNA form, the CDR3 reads TGTGCCAGCAGCTTAGCTTGGAGGGGGCTGTTGGAGACCCAGTACTTC. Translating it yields CASSLAWRGLLETQYF.

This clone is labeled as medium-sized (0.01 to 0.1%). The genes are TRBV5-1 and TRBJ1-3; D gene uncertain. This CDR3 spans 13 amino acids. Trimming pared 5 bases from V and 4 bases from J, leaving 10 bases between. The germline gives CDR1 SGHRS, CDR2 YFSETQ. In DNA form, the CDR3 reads TGCGCCAGCAGTTACTCGACAGGAAACACCATATATTTT. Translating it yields CASSYSTGNTIYF.

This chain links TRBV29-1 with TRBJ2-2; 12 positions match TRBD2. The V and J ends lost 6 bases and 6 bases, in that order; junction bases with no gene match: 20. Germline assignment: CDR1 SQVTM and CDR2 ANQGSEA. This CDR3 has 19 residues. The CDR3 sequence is CSVAGLPSGRAGRAGELFF. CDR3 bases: TGCAGCGTCGCCGGCCTACCTAGCGGGAGGGCCGGTAGAGCCGGGGAGCTGTTTTTT.

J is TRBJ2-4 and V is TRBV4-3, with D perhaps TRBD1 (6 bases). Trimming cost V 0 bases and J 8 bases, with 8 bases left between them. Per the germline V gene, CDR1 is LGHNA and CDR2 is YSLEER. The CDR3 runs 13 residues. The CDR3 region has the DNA TGCGCCAGCAGCCAAGACAGGGGTTACATTCAGTACTTC. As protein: CASSQDRGYIQYF.

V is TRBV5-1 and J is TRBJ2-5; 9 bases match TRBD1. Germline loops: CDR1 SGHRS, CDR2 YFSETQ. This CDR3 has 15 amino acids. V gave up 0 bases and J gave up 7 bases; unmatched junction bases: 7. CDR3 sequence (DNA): TGCGCCAGCAGCTTGGAGGGGACAGGGACAGGGACCCAGTACTTC. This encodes CASSLEGTGTGTQYF.